This is a list of T cell receptor beta chains from one sample in a study of PD-1 blockade in classical Hodgkin lymphoma. TCRdb keeps only in-frame clones here, not all; method: immunoSEQ multiplex PCR. The data hold about 20,000 clones, with around three quarters observed a single time. This material consisted of CD4+ T cells from blood, taken before the fourth cycle of nivolumab. Every receptor here comes from a human donor with classical Hodgkin lymphoma. The CDR3 runs from the conserved cysteine through the conserved F or W. The D gene is left open where the match is weak. Clone sizes are given selectively: once, few, many, or a class where the clone is expanded.

d_call clone_size j_call v_call cdr3_aa cdr3_nt
. . TRBJ2-3 TRBV7-9 CASSLRSTWPDTQYF TGTGCCAGCAGCTTGCGTTCTACATGGCCAGATACGCAGTATTTT
. few TRBJ2-3 TRBV6-5 CASSIGSFTDTQYF TGTGCCAGCAGTATAGGGAGTTTCACAGATACGCAGTATTTT
. few TRBJ1-2 TRBV4-2 CASSQAAGRLGYTF TGTGCCAGCAGCCAGGCCGCGGGGCGGTTGGGCTACACCTTC
. . TRBJ1-5 TRBV28 CASSHGQRNQPQHF TGTGCCAGCAGCCACGGACAGCGAAATCAGCCCCAGCATTTT
. few TRBJ1-6 TRBV19 CASSIGLGGSPLHF TGTGCCAGTAGTATCGGCCTGGGGGGTTCACCCCTCCACTTT
TRBD1 few TRBJ1-1 TRBV18 CASSPTLQGALNTEAFF TGTGCCAGCTCACCGACCTTACAGGGGGCTTTGAACACTGAAGCTTTCTTT
. few TRBJ2-2 TRBV7-8 CASSLAGVGGELFF TGTGCCAGCAGCTTAGCGGGGGTTGGCGGGGAGCTGTTTTTT
. . TRBJ1-5 TRBV7-2 CASSLAGSSNQPQHF TGTGCCAGCAGCCTAGCTGGGAGTAGCAATCAGCCCCAGCATTTT
TRBD1 . TRBJ1-2 TRBV9 CASSLTGVGYGYTF TGTGCCAGCAGCCTAACAGGGGTTGGCTATGGCTACACCTTC
. . TRBJ2-6 TRBV2 CASSEAGAGANVLTF TGTGCCAGCAGTGAAGCAGGGGCTGGGGCCAACGTCCTGACTTTC
. . TRBJ1-6 TRBV28 CATQTMLSPLHF TGTGCCACCCAAACCATGCTTTCACCCCTCCACTTT
TRBD2 . TRBJ2-4 TRBV13 CASSSLGRGAKNIQYF TGTGCCAGCAGCTCTCTCGGGAGGGGAGCCAAAAACATTCAGTACTTC
. . TRBJ2-3 TRBV6-5 CASSYEGGWTDTQYF TGTGCCAGCAGTTACGAGGGGGGGTGGACAGATACGCAGTATTTT
. . TRBJ1-4 TRBV7-9 CASSPGKGIEKLFF TGTGCCAGCAGCCCAGGGAAGGGGATTGAAAAACTGTTTTTT
. . TRBJ1-4 TRBV18 CASSQGASNEKLFF TGTGCCAGCTCACAAGGGGCCTCTAATGAAAAACTGTTTTTT
. . TRBJ1-4 TRBV19 CASSIRSAIREKLFF TGTGCCAGTAGTATTCGGTCAGCGATAAGGGAAAAACTGTTTTTT
TRBD2 once TRBJ2-1 TRBV10-2 CASSPGLEGEQFF TGCGCCAGCAGCCCGGGACTAGAAGGCGAGCAGTTCTTC
TRBD2 . TRBJ2-5 TRBV5-4 CASSLRLAGGHETQYF TGTGCCAGCAGCCTCCGACTAGCGGGGGGGCATGAGACCCAGTACTTC
. . TRBJ1-5 TRBV6-5 CASSYDKGGNQPQHF TGTGCCAGCAGTTACGACAAGGGAGGCAATCAGCCCCAGCATTTT
TRBD2 . TRBJ2-5 TRBV7-2 CASSLGGSQETQYF TGTGCCAGCAGCTTAGGCGGGAGCCAAGAGACCCAGTACTTC
TRBD1 . TRBJ1-2 TRBV7-2 CASSLVGQGDYGYTF TGTGCCAGCAGCTTAGTGGGACAGGGGGACTATGGCTACACCTTC
TRBD1 . TRBJ2-5 TRBV27 CASRPLSGTGYFQETQYF TGTGCCAGCAGACCCCTATCGGGGACAGGGTACTTTCAAGAGACCCAGTACTTC
TRBD2 . TRBJ2-5 TRBV19 CASSITLAGPRGTQYF TGTGCCAGTAGTATAACCTTAGCGGGGCCTCGGGGGACCCAGTACTTC
TRBD2 . TRBJ2-2 TRBV4-1 CASSQGQRGFTGELFF TGCGCCAGCAGCCAAGGCCAGCGGGGGTTCACCGGGGAGCTGTTTTTT
. . TRBJ2-3 TRBV19 CASSISVTSTDTQYF TGTGCCAGTAGTATTAGCGTAACTAGCACAGATACGCAGTATTTT
. . TRBJ2-2 TRBV10-1 CASSFTFPGELFF TGCGCCAGCAGTTTTACTTTCCCCGGGGAGCTGTTTTTT
. . TRBJ2-7 TRBV4-2 CASSQDVLAGPYEQYF TGTGCCAGCAGCCAAGATGTCTTGGCGGGCCCCTACGAGCAGTACTTC
. . TRBJ1-1 TRBV28 CASRYQMNTEAFF TGTGCCAGCAGGTATCAGATGAACACTGAAGCTTTCTTT
. . TRBJ1-4 TRBV6-1 CASRLTEAVEKLFF TGTGCCAGCAGACTGACGGAAGCGGTTGAAAAACTGTTTTTT
. few TRBJ1-2 TRBV7-2 CASSHSNYGYTF TGTGCCAGCAGCCATTCCAACTATGGCTACACCTTC
. . TRBJ2-1 TRBV28 CASSFTTYNEQFF TGTGCCAGCAGTTTTACTACCTACAATGAGCAGTTCTTC
. . TRBJ2-3 TRBV4-3 CASSLERGSTDTQYF TGCGCCAGCAGCCTCGAGAGGGGCAGCACAGATACGCAGTATTTT